The sequence of this TCR beta chain was determined in a study of shared clonotypes between healthy human individuals (dated by TCRdb to the early 2020s). Some background on the complete study: The cohort comprised a couple of women and a few men aged 18 to 49 years. For each donor, CD4 naive and CD4 memory were each run on three plates, CD8 naive on two plates, and CD8 memory on one plate. The study deeply sequenced blood TCR repertoires of about 5 healthy adults to estimate repertoire size and the extent of clonotype sharing between individuals. Libraries were prepared and TCR repertoires were sequenced by different laboratories using diverse techniques, in order to increase sequencing depth and limit assay-specific biases. Each donor's leukapheresis produced roughly between roughly 0.85 and 9.5 billion PBMCs. Points the paper makes about the study in general: The small number of donors limited the genetic and exposure-history diversity represented. Approximately 5% of naive CD4, 3.5% of naive CD8, 2% to 2.5% of memory CD4, and 0.4% of memory CD8 clonotypes were shared across several donors. Rarefaction of sorted-subset datasets indicated incomplete sequencing despite the large sequencing depth. Naive subsets generally had larger estimated clonotype richness than memory subsets did. Pairwise subsampling led to the expectation that sequencing depth would affect the degree of clonotype sharing among donors. Compared with non-shared clonotypes, clonotypes shared by all four sorted-subset donors had higher generation probabilities. Sampling was restricted to blood, and TCR repertoires in tissues likely differ from the TCR repertoires found in blood.

TCR CDR3 regions were amplified from genomic DNA by multiplex PCR using the deep immunoSEQ assay. Extracted genomic DNA from each cell subset was distributed evenly across all wells of several immunoSEQ 96-well plates, and each plate was treated as a replicate. Each replicate PCR for sorted subsets received about 0.2 ug genomic DNA, equal to roughly 29,000 T cell genomes. The purified libraries were quantified using a Qubit 3.0 fluorometer, sized with a Bioanalyzer 2100, and then quantified again using the KAPA Library Quantification kit. Each immunoSEQ 96-well plate was sequenced on its own single-read 150-cycle Illumina NextSeq 550 flow cell. On the authors' methods: The immunoSEQ output contained only junctional sequences without quality scores, so filtering could not match that applied to full-length reads. To assign V/J genes and CDR3, sequences were annotated using PyIR, a Python wrapper for IgBLAST v1.9, with IMGT germline references. Any read was removed if the V/J assignment was weak (E-value above 1e-6), the CDR3 was missing, or the read contained stop codons, out-of-frame junctions, or ambiguous translated residues. A V3J clonotype was defined by an identical inferred V gene, J gene, and CDR3 amino acid sequence. To compute the percentage overlap between repertoires, the number of shared unique clonotypes was divided by the size of the smaller repertoire. Repertoire richness was assessed with RTK rarefaction, the Chao1 estimator, and Recon v2.1 estimates of unobserved clonotypes. Generation probabilities for all TCRbeta clonotypes obtained by the gDNA method from several donors were computed using OLGA. Imported from immuneACCESS, the table was reduced by TCRdb to in-frame sequences with V and J called. These copies leave out some clones; in studies compared against another copy, an unresolved V gene accounts for under half, and the cause of the remainder is not known. Clone size and V and J calls were adopted from that table, with D and trimming inferred from the DNA. This sample is represented by some 2,000,000 clones; over 85% of them were singletons. The ten largest make up more than 0.1% of the sample.

Regarding this clone: Its antigen is currently not known. No much larger clone is present one base from it, and per-base qualities are unavailable.

Unmatched junction bases come to 5, with V trimmed by 4 bases and J by 0 bases. The germline V gene sets CDR1 to SGDLS and CDR2 to YYNGEE. The CDR3, from cysteine to phenylalanine, totals 16 residues. The kept DNA is CDR3 alone, 48 bases in frame from the first base. Donors were healthy HIV-negative adults with no recently reported acute infections or vaccinations. Every donor was a Caucasian adult living in Nashville, Tennessee, USA. CD4+ T cells were enriched by magnetic negative selection, after which naive cells were positively selected on CD45RA and the negative fraction was taken as the memory subset. After blood collection by leukapheresis, PBMCs were isolated using Ficoll-Histopaque density gradient centrifugation and then cryopreserved in the vapor phase of liquid nitrogen. Purity and quantity of every magnetically sorted T cell population were checked by analytical flow cytometry. From each sorted fraction, genomic DNA was isolated and quantified by UV absorbance on a Nanodrop 2000c.

The sequencing sample was made of naive CD4+ T cells sorted from blood. The cell subset or site tag for this specimen amounts to: CD45RA+ positively selected. This chain joins TRBV9 to TRBJ2-1, with 9 junctional bases fitting TRBD2. This TCR came from a man between 18 and 29 years old in good health. The CDR3 is CASSRNSGSSYNEQFF. The DNA sequence is given as TGTGCCAGCAGCCGCAATAGCGGGAGCTCCTACAATGAGCAGTTCTTC.